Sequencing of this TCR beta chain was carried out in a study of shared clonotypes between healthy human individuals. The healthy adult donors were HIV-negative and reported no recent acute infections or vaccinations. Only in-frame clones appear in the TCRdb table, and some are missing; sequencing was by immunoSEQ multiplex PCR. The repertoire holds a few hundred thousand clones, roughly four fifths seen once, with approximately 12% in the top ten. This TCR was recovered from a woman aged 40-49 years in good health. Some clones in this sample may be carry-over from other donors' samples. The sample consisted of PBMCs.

CDR3 in DNA: TGTGCCAGCAGTTCCGGGACTAGCGGGAGGTTAAATGAGCAGTTCTTC. This translates into CASSSGTSGRLNEQFF. The chain uses TRBV28 and TRBJ2-1; TRBD2 aligns across 15 bases. CDR1 MDHEN and CDR2 SYDVKM come from the germline V gene. CDR3 length equals 16 residues. Trimming cost V 4 bases and J 7 bases; bases outside gene matches: 5.